A single sample gave rise to the 22 T cell receptor beta chains below, sequenced in a study of blood T cell repertoires in COVID-19. Data came from immunoSEQ multiplex PCR; TCRdb stores just in-frame clones and leaves some out. The sample has hundreds of thousands of clones, about 83% seen once; the top ten hold 7% to 10%. Sample: peripheral blood. The receptors shown here come from a woman aged 45-65 years with acute or convalescent COVID-19.

The CDR3 bases are TGTGCCAGCAGTTACGCGGTGGGCAGGGACCTCCACTTT. Protein: CASSYAVGRDLHF. The genes are TRBV6-5 and TRBJ1-6; tentatively, D is TRBD1 (5 bases). Trimming left V 2 bases short and J 15 bases short, with 14 bases between. Germline lookup yields CDR1 MNHEY and CDR2 SVGAGI. This CDR3 contains 13 residues.

The chain couples TRBV20-1 to TRBJ2-7; 9 bases fit TRBD2. The V and J ends lost 3 bases and 2 bases, in that order; junction bases with no gene match: 8. This CDR3 is 15 amino acids long. CDR1 and CDR2 (germline): DFQATT, SNEGSKA (reference sequence). The CDR3 DNA reads as TGCAGTGCTAGTGGGCTAGCGGGAAATGCCTACGAGCAGTACTTC. This sequence encodes CSASGLAGNAYEQYF.

This chain uses TRBV4-1 with TRBJ1-2; 9 positions match TRBD1. Germline-derived CDR1 and CDR2 are MGHRA and YSYEKL. Trimming took 0 bases from V and 5 from J; bases not matched to a gene: 10. The CDR3 contains 17 residues. This CDR3 reads CASSQDMVGTGLYGYTF. In DNA form, the CDR3 reads TGCGCCAGCAGCCAAGACATGGTCGGGACAGGGCTGTATGGCTACACCTTC.

This clone was recorded a few times. The V gene is TRBV11-3, the J gene TRBJ2-1; TRBD2 is a possible D gene (5 bases). The V end was cut by 1 base, the J end by 8 bases, with 9 bases between. CDR1 and CDR2 (germline): SGHNT, YENEEA. The CDR3 totals 13 residues. CDR3 DNA sequence: TGTGCCAGCAGCTTAGGGCTAGCCGATGAGCAGTTCTTC. Encoded protein: CASSLGLADEQFF. Full variable domain (missing parts from reference TRBV11-3 and TRBJ2-1): EAGVVQSPRYKIIEKKQPVAFWCNPISGHNTLYWYLQNLGQGPELLIRYENEEAVDDSQLPKDRFSAERLKGVDSTLKIQPAELGDSAVYLCASSLGLADEQFFGPGTRLTVL.

The chain recombines TRBV27 with TRBJ2-3; D unresolved. V lost 6 bases and J 6 bases, leaving 7 bases between the germline ends. CDR1 and CDR2 from the germline V gene are MNHEY and SMNVEV (reference sequence). This CDR3 has 11 amino acids. The CDR3 reads CASSRGDTQYF. In DNA form, the CDR3 reads TGTGCCAGCAGCAGAGGCGATACGCAGTATTTT.

The genes are TRBV28 and TRBJ2-5, with 9 bases lining up with TRBD1. V shed 5 bases, J shed 4 bases, and the junction held 8 bases outside the gene matches. Germline values: CDR1 MDHEN, CDR2 SYDVKM. CDR3 length equals 15 residues. This CDR3 is CASSTPQGAGETQYF. For the CDR3, the DNA is TGTGCCAGCAGTACTCCACAGGGGGCGGGAGAGACCCAGTACTTC.

V gene TRBV11-2 combines with J gene TRBJ2-1, with 7 bases fitting TRBD2. Germline assignment: CDR1 SGHAT and CDR2 FQNNGV. The CDR3 covers 15 residues. The V gene end was trimmed by 2 bases and the J gene end by 4 bases; junction bases not matched to a gene: 5. The CDR3 reads CASSLPREWYNEQFF. DNA of the CDR3: TGTGCCAGCAGCTTACCGCGGGAGTGGTACAATGAGCAGTTCTTC.

The rearrangement links TRBV19 to TRBJ1-2; unclear D gene. Trimming took 7 bases from V and 4 from J, leaving 13 bases between them. Germline CDR1 and CDR2: LNHDA and SQIVND (reference sequence). The CDR3 has 13 amino acids. The CDR3 protein is CASTYSRSYGYTF. The CDR3 coding sequence is TGTGCCAGTACCTATAGCCGTTCCTATGGCTACACCTTC.

This sequence joins TRBV28 and TRBJ1-2; D perhaps matches TRBD1 (5 bases). The V gene lost 5 bases and the J gene lost 5 bases, with 9 bases spanning the gap. The CDR3 runs to 12 residues. The germline V gene encodes CDR1 MDHEN and CDR2 SYDVKM. CDR3 residues: CASSRQIYGYTF. CDR3 sequence (DNA): TGTGCCAGCAGTCGACAGATTTATGGCTACACCTTC.

The rearrangement uses TRBV19 and TRBJ2-1; the match to TRBD2 covers 12 bases. The germline V gene encodes CDR1 LNHDA and CDR2 SQIVND (reference sequence). Germline trimming cut 5 bases from V and 2 bases from J; bases unmatched to any gene: 4. The CDR3 has 16 residues. DNA for the CDR3: TGTGCCAGTAGTCCTAGGACTAGCGGGACCTACAATGAGCAGTTCTTC. Protein sequence: CASSPRTSGTYNEQFF.

Only one count was recorded for this clone. This chain joins TRBV5-1 and TRBJ1-5, with TRBD1 matching 8 bases. With 3 bases clipped from V and 7 bases from J, the junction kept 6 bases outside the gene matches. The CDR3 spans 14 residues. Germline values: CDR1 SGHRS, CDR2 YFSETQ. Written as DNA, the CDR3 is TGCGCCAGCAGCTCGACAGGGGTCGGACAGCCCCAGCATTTT. This gives the protein CASSSTGVGQPQHF.

This chain links TRBV18 with TRBJ1-5; perhaps TRBD1 as D (6 bases). Germline V gives CDR1 KGHSH, CDR2 LQKENI. V gave up 4 bases and J gave up 3 bases, with 7 bases separating them. The CDR3 has 13 amino acids. CDR3 protein: CASSRQDNQPQHF. The DNA of the CDR3 is TGTGCCAGCTCACGACAGGACAATCAGCCCCAGCATTTT.

The chain has TRBV18 and TRBJ1-1; D may be TRBD1 (5 bases). Trimming pared 0 bases from V and 2 bases from J, leaving 13 bases between. The CDR3 consists of 16 residues. The germline CDR1 and CDR2 sequences are KGHSH and LQKENI. The CDR3 here is CASSPPSAGRNTEAFF. The CDR3 DNA sequence: TGTGCCAGCTCACCACCGTCGGCAGGGCGAAACACTGAAGCTTTCTTT.

The rearrangement uses TRBV6-4 and TRBJ2-7; tentative D call: TRBD1 (6 bases). Trimming removed 6 bases from V and 1 base from J, with 19 bases in between. CDR3 length: 16 residues. Germline V gene sequence: CDR1 MRHNA, CDR2 SNTAGT. DNA for the CDR3: TGTGCCAGCAGGGAAGACAGGAGGCGGACTTCCTACGAGCAGTACTTC. It codes for CASREDRRRTSYEQYF.

Of note for this clone: The sample contains more than one DNA sequence encoding this CDR3. The chain links TRBV5-1 to TRBJ2-3; 12 nucleotides align to TRBD2. V was pared by 0 bases and J by 6 bases, with 2 bases of the junction left unmatched. CDR3 length equals 15 residues. Germline V gives CDR1 SGHRS, CDR2 YFSETQ. CDR3 sequence (DNA): TGCGCCAGCAGCTTGGGACTAGCGGGAGTGGATACGCAGTATTTT. It translates to CASSLGLAGVDTQYF.

The chain recombines TRBV27 with TRBJ2-3; TRBD2 agrees at 12 bases. This CDR3 has 15 amino acids. Germline trimming cut 6 bases from V and 4 bases from J; bases unmatched to any gene: 5. From germline, CDR1 is MNHEY and CDR2 SMNVEV (reference sequence). In DNA form, the CDR3 reads TGTGCCAGCAGGGCACTAGCGGGAGGCCCAGATACGCAGTATTTT. This codes for CASRALAGGPDTQYF.

This clone has more than one count but fewer than ten. The V call is TRBV30, the J call TRBJ2-7; TRBD2 matches 11 bases. Per the germline V gene, CDR1 is GTSNPN and CDR2 is SVGIG (reference sequence). The CDR3 loop spans 14 amino acids. J lost 7 bases, V lost 2 bases, and 7 bases had no gene match. The CDR3 DNA reads as TGTGCCTGGAGTAGGGGACTAGCGGCTTTGGAGCAGTACTTC. Protein: CAWSRGLAALEQYF. Full variable domain (outside the CDR3, taken from reference TRBV30 and TRBJ2-7): SQTIHQWPATLVQPVGSPLSLECTVEGTSNPNLYWYRQAAGRGLQLLFYSVGIGQISSEVPQNLSASRPQDRQFILSSKKLLLSDSGFYLCAWSRGLAALEQYFGPGTRLTVT.

This CDR3 reads CASSLRLGLAGATGELFF. The CDR3 DNA reads TGCGCCAGCAGCTTACGCCTGGGTCTAGCGGGAGCCACCGGGGAGCTGTTTTTT. This rearrangement joins TRBV5-1 to TRBJ2-2; 10 bases align to TRBD2. The germline gives CDR1 SGHRS, CDR2 YFSETQ. Germline trimming cut 2 bases from V and 4 bases from J; bases unmatched to any gene: 11. The CDR3 totals 18 residues.

The V call is TRBV2, the J call TRBJ1-5; no clear D gene. CDR1 and CDR2 (germline): SNHLY, FYNNEI. This CDR3 has 15 amino acids. V dropped 7 bases and J dropped 0 bases, with 13 bases sitting between them. The CDR3 DNA reads TGTGCCAGCACGGTTGAACCCGTTAGCAATCAGCCCCAGCATTTT. It is translated as CASTVEPVSNQPQHF.

The J gene is TRBJ2-7, the V gene TRBV7-8; 9 bases map to TRBD2. The CDR3 loop spans 16 amino acids. Unmatched junction bases numbered 7, after V lost 4 bases and J lost 0 bases. The germline CDR1 and CDR2 sequences are SGHVS and FQNEAQ. The CDR3 DNA is TGTGCCAGCAGCTCGTGGACTAGCGATCGCTCCTACGAGCAGTACTTC. Residues: CASSSWTSDRSYEQYF. Complete variable domain (other parts from reference TRBV7-8 and TRBJ2-7): GAGVSQSPRYKVAKRGQDVALRCDPISGHVSLFWYQQALGQGPEFLTYFQNEAQLDKSGLPSDRFFAERPEGSVSTLKIQRTQQEDSAVYLCASSSWTSDRSYEQYFGPGTRLTVT.

This rearrangement joins TRBV24-1 to TRBJ2-3; TRBD2 matches at 8 bases. The trim removed 6 bases at V and 2 bases at J, leaving 6 bases unmatched. The CDR3 spans 15 residues. Germline V lookup: CDR1 KGHDR, CDR2 SFDVKD. The CDR3 is CATSLGGRPTDTQYF. CDR3 DNA: TGTGCCACCAGTCTGGGCGGGAGGCCCACAGATACGCAGTATTTT.

The V call is TRBV27, the J call TRBJ2-3; 8 bases map to TRBD2. The CDR3 loop spans 15 amino acids. CDR1 and CDR2 (germline): MNHEY, SMNVEV (reference sequence). V lost 4 bases and J lost 3; bases outside the gene matches: 6. The CDR3 bases are TGTGCCAGCAGTTCCTTAGCGGGAAGTACAGATACGCAGTATTTT. It yields the protein CASSSLAGSTDTQYF.